The T cell receptor (beta chain) under discussion was sequenced for a study of T cell responses to AZD1222 COVID-19 vaccine. Findings of the study overall: The study found Spike-specific TCR breadth and depth rose after two AZD1222 doses. Baseline serology detected seropositivity in only six AZD1222 recipients. Donors were mostly white British, more females; clonal diversity possibly underestimated. Researchers took repertoire samples only after the peak T cell response had come.

Points on this clone: The antigen is unknown.

The table came from immunoSEQ multiplex PCR; TCRdb's copy has only in-frame clones and leaves some out. This sample carries over 130,000 clones, 92% of them seen once, and the ten largest clones take roughly 4%. Sequencing was performed on peripheral blood, taken 28 days after the second AZD1222 dose. This TCR was sampled from an adult who received the AZD1222 COVID-19 vaccine.

The CDR3 region has the DNA TGCGCCAGCAGGGGGATGAACACTGAAGCTTTCTTT. Protein: CASRGMNTEAFF. The chain carries TRBV5-1 and TRBJ1-1, with D hard to call. The CDR3 is 12 amino acids. Deletions cut 5 bases from V and 0 bases from J, with 5 bases between. Per germline, CDR1 SGHRS and CDR2 YFSETQ. The whole variable domain, filled in from reference TRBV5-1 and TRBJ1-1, reads KAGVTQTPRYLIKTRGQQVTLSCSPISGHRSVSWYQQTPGQGLQFLFEYFSETQRNKGNFPGRFSGRQFSNSRSEMNVSTLELGDSALYLCASRGMNTEAFFGQGTRLTVV.